Below are 31 T cell receptor beta chains sequenced from a single sample in a study of shared clonotypes between healthy human individuals. Produced via immunoSEQ multiplex PCR; TCRdb's table is partial and in-frame only. The table lists 2 million to 2.5 million clones, around 95% of them singletons, with 0.1% to 0.15% in the top ten. Sequencing input: naive CD4+ T cells sorted from blood. Subset given: CD45RA+ positively selected. The receptors were gathered from a man between 18 and 29 years old in good health.

The rearrangement joins TRBV7-9 to TRBJ1-1; 7 bases agree with TRBD1. The V segment lost 3 bases and the J segment 0 bases; nucleotides outside the gene matches: 7. Germline assignment: CDR1 SEHNR and CDR2 FQNEAQ (reference sequence). The CDR3 contains 16 residues. The CDR3 sequence: CASSFDRELMNTEAFF. The CDR3 DNA follows: TGTGCCAGCAGCTTTGACAGGGAACTTATGAACACTGAAGCTTTCTTT. Together with reference TRBV7-9 and TRBJ1-1, the CDR3 gives the full variable domain: DTGVSQNPRHKITKRGQNVTFRCDPISEHNRLYWYRQTLGQGPEFLTYFQNEAQLEKSRLLSDRFSAERPKGSFSTLEIQRTEQGDSAMYLCASSFDRELMNTEAFFGQGTRLTVV.

The chain links TRBV4-3 to TRBJ2-3, with 9 bases identical to TRBD2. The CDR3 totals 16 residues. CDR1 and CDR2 (germline): LGHNA, YSLEER. Losses at the gene ends were 4 bases for V and 5 bases for J; bases not matched to a gene: 10. The CDR3: CASSPISSGALDTQYF. Here the CDR3 DNA reads TGCGCCAGCAGCCCTATATCTAGCGGGGCCCTAGATACGCAGTATTTT.

V gene TRBV7-9 combines with J gene TRBJ1-3; D may be TRBD1 (5 bases). V was trimmed by 0 bases and J by 9 bases, leaving 9 bases between them. The CDR3 contains 13 residues. CDR1 and CDR2 (germline): SEHNR, FQNEAQ (reference sequence). CDR3 protein: CASSLAPGGTIYF. CDR3 in DNA: TGTGCCAGCAGCTTAGCTCCTGGGGGCACCATATATTTT. Full variable domain (remainder filled in from reference TRBV7-9 and TRBJ1-3): DTGVSQNPRHKITKRGQNVTFRCDPISEHNRLYWYRQTLGQGPEFLTYFQNEAQLEKSRLLSDRFSAERPKGSFSTLEIQRTEQGDSAMYLCASSLAPGGTIYFGEGSWLTVV.

The chain combines TRBV6-1 with TRBJ1-5; perhaps TRBD1 as D (5 bases). The CDR3 extends over 15 amino acids. Looked up from germline, CDR1 is MNHNS and CDR2 is SASEGT. V dropped 2 bases and J dropped 6 bases, with 14 bases sitting between them. The CDR3 is CASSETSGKGQPQHF. The CDR3 bases are TGTGCCAGCAGTGAAACTTCAGGGAAGGGTCAGCCCCAGCATTTT.

The chain employs TRBV18 and TRBJ2-3; TRBD2 matches 11 bases. J was trimmed by 3 bases and V by 1 base; bases with no gene match: 6. Germline values: CDR1 KGHSH, CDR2 LQKENI. The CDR3 has 17 residues. The DNA for the CDR3 is TGTGCCAGCTCACCACTAGCGGGAGGGCGAACGACAGATACGCAGTATTTT. Protein: CASSPLAGGRTTDTQYF.

The table lists this clone with a count of one. The J gene is TRBJ2-1, the V gene TRBV30; no clear D. V gave up 2 bases and J gave up 0 bases, with 8 bases separating them. CDR1 GTSNPN and CDR2 SVGIG come from the germline V gene (reference sequence). This CDR3 is 14 amino acids long. The CDR3 reads CAWSFRSSYNEQFF. CDR3 coding DNA: TGTGCCTGGAGTTTCAGGAGCTCCTACAATGAGCAGTTCTTC.

This chain connects TRBV5-1 to TRBJ2-5, with 10 bases lining up with TRBD2. This CDR3 comprises 16 residues. With 2 bases clipped from V and 3 bases from J, the junction kept 7 bases outside the gene matches. Germline V gene lookup returns CDR1 SGHRS and CDR2 YFSETQ. The CDR3 bases are TGCGCCAGCAGCTTAACTTCTAGCGGGAGTAAAGAGACCCAGTACTTC. It yields the protein CASSLTSSGSKETQYF.

Points on this clone: Other DNA sequences in this specimen translate into the identical CDR3. The chain uses TRBV6-1 and TRBJ2-7, with 7 bases that match TRBD1. Germline CDR1 MNHNS, CDR2 SASEGT. There are 12 residues in the CDR3. With 6 bases clipped from V and 3 bases from J, the junction kept 2 bases outside the gene matches. The CDR3, as DNA: TGTGCCAGCAGGAGACAGGGCTACGAGCAGTACTTC. Protein: CASRRQGYEQYF.

J is TRBJ1-2 and V is TRBV5-6; TRBD1 agrees at 8 bases. The CDR3 loop spans 17 amino acids. Germline V CDR1 and CDR2: SGHDT, YYEEEE. V was clipped by 3 bases and J by 0 bases; unmatched bases: 10. The CDR3 spells CASSSWTGPKANYGYTF. The CDR3 DNA reads as TGTGCCAGCAGCTCCTGGACAGGGCCCAAAGCTAACTATGGCTACACCTTC.

The table lists this clone with a count of one. The chain carries TRBV6-5 and TRBJ1-1; 7 bases are shared with TRBD1. This CDR3 contains 14 residues. V shed 8 bases, J shed 6 bases, and the junction held 12 bases outside the gene matches. Germline V CDR1 and CDR2: MNHEY, SVGAGI. The CDR3 is CASFETGSQAEAFF. Here the CDR3 DNA reads TGTGCCAGCTTTGAGACAGGGAGTCAAGCTGAAGCTTTCTTT.

V is TRBV7-2 and J is TRBJ2-7, with D maybe TRBD1 (6 bases). Germline V gene data show CDR1 as SGHTA and CDR2 as FQGNSA. Between the trimmed V and J ends, which lost 4 bases and 4 bases, there was a span of 17 bases. This CDR3 is 15 amino acids long. The CDR3 spells CASSYDRWKVYEQYF. CDR3 coding DNA: TGTGCCAGCAGCTATGACAGGTGGAAGGTGTACGAGCAGTACTTC.

V and J are TRBV11-2 and TRBJ2-3; no firm D call. The CDR3 is 14 residues long. V lost 1 base, J lost 7 bases, and 12 bases lay in between. CDR1 and CDR2 from the germline V gene are SGHAT and FQNNGV. The CDR3 sequence is CASSLGDLRNTQYF. The CDR3 DNA reads TGTGCCAGCAGCTTAGGAGATCTCAGAAATACGCAGTATTTT.

The V call is TRBV27, the J call TRBJ2-7; 8 nucleotides align to TRBD1. V shed 6 bases and J 4 bases; nucleotides not matched to a gene: 8. The germline V gene has CDR1 MNHEY and CDR2 SMNVEV (reference sequence). The CDR3 totals 14 residues. CDR3 in amino acids: CASRGQGSIYEQYF. The CDR3 DNA sequence: TGTGCCAGCAGAGGACAGGGATCAATTTACGAGCAGTACTTC.

Concerning this clone: The same CDR3 also results from other DNA sequences found in this sample. The chain is built from TRBV18 and TRBJ1-1; 9 nucleotides agree with TRBD1. From germline, CDR1 is KGHSH and CDR2 LQKENI. This CDR3 has 14 residues. Unmatched junction bases numbered 2, after V lost 1 base and J lost 5 bases. Here the CDR3 DNA reads TGTGCCAGCTCACCACTCGACAGGGGGACTGAAGCTTTCTTT. Translating it yields CASSPLDRGTEAFF.

This chain connects TRBV18 to TRBJ2-7; possibly TRBD1 for D (6 bases). The CDR3 loop spans 14 amino acids. V shed 7 bases and J shed 1 base, with 14 bases lying between them. Per the germline V gene, CDR1 is KGHSH and CDR2 is LQKENI. CDR3 nucleotides: TGTGCCAGCTGGACCGGGACACCGTCCTACGAGCAGTACTTC. Its protein product is CASWTGTPSYEQYF.

Notes on this clone: Additional DNA sequences in this sample encode the identical CDR3. The rearrangement uses TRBV5-1 and TRBJ2-7; TRBD1 aligns across 7 bases. Losses at the gene ends were 2 bases for V and 0 bases for J; bases not matched to a gene: 5. The CDR3 is made up of 15 amino acids. Germline CDR1 and CDR2: SGHRS and YFSETQ. In DNA, the CDR3 is TGCGCCAGCAGCTTATCAGGGGGACCCTCCTACGAGCAGTACTTC. It translates to CASSLSGGPSYEQYF.

The rearrangement links TRBV28 to TRBJ2-6; possibly TRBD1 for D (5 bases). The CDR3 sequence is 15 residues long. The V end lost 5 bases, the J end lost 1 base, and 9 bases lay between the germline ends. CDR1 is MDHEN, CDR2 SYDVKM, per germline. CDR3 region: CASSAQGSGANVLTF. The CDR3 DNA reads as TGTGCCAGCAGTGCCCAGGGTTCTGGGGCCAACGTCCTGACTTTC.

V gene TRBV4-1 combines with J gene TRBJ1-1; D may be TRBD1 (6 bases). The CDR3 spans 19 residues. Germline CDR1 MGHRA, CDR2 YSYEKL. Trimming took off 3 bases at V and 3 bases at J, with 26 bases between the two ends. In DNA form, the CDR3 reads TGCGCCAGCAGCCACCCCAGGGGCGAGAAATTGATGAAGGACACTGAAGCTTTCTTT. This gives the protein CASSHPRGEKLMKDTEAFF.

The chain links TRBV7-2 to TRBJ2-4, with 9 bases matching TRBD1. V was clipped by 8 bases and J by 2 bases; unmatched bases: 13. The CDR3 consists of 17 residues. Germline CDR1 and CDR2: SGHTA and FQGNSA. The CDR3 nucleotides read TGTGCCAGCCTTCCGGGACAGGGAGGAGGTTCCAAAAACATTCAGTACTTC. Its translation: CASLPGQGGGSKNIQYF.

The chain has TRBV5-6 and TRBJ1-1; 9 nucleotides agree with TRBD1. With 1 base clipped from V and 4 bases from J, the junction kept 8 bases outside the gene matches. This CDR3 contains 16 residues. Germline V gene lookup returns CDR1 SGHDT and CDR2 YYEEEE. The CDR3 region has the DNA TGTGCCAGCAGCTTGCCAAGGACAGGGGTGTTCACTGAAGCTTTCTTT. Translated, it gives CASSLPRTGVFTEAFF. Full variable domain (outside the CDR3, taken from reference TRBV5-6 and TRBJ1-1): DAGVTQSPTHLIKTRGQQVTLRCSPKSGHDTVSWYQQALGQGPQFIFQYYEEEERQRGNFPDRFSGHQFPNYSSELNVNALLLGDSALYLCASSLPRTGVFTEAFFGQGTRLTVV.

The chain carries TRBV5-6 and TRBJ2-7; D gene ambiguous. The V gene's germline CDR1 is SGHDT and CDR2 YYEEEE. V was cut by 2 bases and J by 2 bases, with 17 bases left in between. CDR3 size: 16 residues. The CDR3 DNA sequence: TGTGCCAGCAGCTTTGAAAAAGGTATTCGAACCTACGAGCAGTACTTC. This encodes CASSFEKGIRTYEQYF.

V usage is TRBV10-3 and J usage is TRBJ2-3; TRBD2 matches 7 bases. The CDR3 has 14 amino acids. The trim removed 6 bases at V and 2 bases at J, leaving 5 bases unmatched. CDR1 and CDR2 from the germline V gene are ENHRY and SYGVKD. As DNA, the CDR3 is TGTGCCATCAGGACGGGGACTAACACAGATACGCAGTATTTT. Amino acids: CAIRTGTNTDTQYF.

The V call is TRBV7-2, the J call TRBJ2-5; no definite D call. Germline-derived CDR1 and CDR2 are SGHTA and FQGNSA. The CDR3 spans 14 residues. V lost 1 base to trimming and J lost 4 bases, with 10 bases between them. The CDR3 loop is CASSLVSGLETQYF. CDR3 DNA: TGTGCCAGCAGCTTAGTGTCAGGATTAGAGACCCAGTACTTC.

This chain links TRBV30 with TRBJ1-5; D remains unclear. Germline-derived CDR1 and CDR2 are GTSNPN and SVGIG (reference sequence). V was pared by 8 bases and J by 4 bases, with 18 bases between. This CDR3 is built from 14 residues. CDR3: CARSPSTHNQPQHF. In DNA, the CDR3 is TGTGCCCGGTCCCCGAGCACCCATAATCAGCCCCAGCATTTT.

The chain couples TRBV15 to TRBJ2-6, with TRBD2 matching over 7 bases. Germline V CDR1 and CDR2: LNHNV, YYDKDF (reference sequence). With V trimmed by 0 bases and J by 4 bases, 6 bases remained unmatched. The CDR3 length is 17 residues. CDR3 nucleotide sequence: TGTGCCACCAGCAGAGATCGGGCGGGAGCCGGGGCCAACGTCCTGACTTTC. It codes for CATSRDRAGAGANVLTF.

The rearrangement uses TRBV4-3 and TRBJ1-4; D may be TRBD1 (5 bases). V was shortened by 3 bases and J by 3 bases, with 11 bases between the two germline ends. The CDR3 runs 15 residues. The germline V gene encodes CDR1 LGHNA and CDR2 YSLEER. For the CDR3, the DNA is TGCGCCAGCAGCCAGTCGTGGGGCGCTAATGAAAAACTGTTTTTT. It specifies CASSQSWGANEKLFF.

This clone has at least ten counts. The same CDR3 also results from other DNA sequences found in this sample. The chain couples TRBV5-1 to TRBJ1-2; D possibly corresponds to TRBD1 (5 bases). Germline CDR1 is SGHRS and CDR2 is YFSETQ. V was shortened by 0 bases and J by 2 bases, with 5 bases between the two germline ends. CDR3 size: 13 residues. The CDR3 DNA reads TGCGCCAGCAGCTTGGGACAGAACTATGGCTACACCTTC. The encoded protein is CASSLGQNYGYTF.

The chain recombines TRBV18 with TRBJ2-7; 9 positions agree with TRBD2. The CDR3 is 15 residues long. Germline CDR1 and CDR2: KGHSH and LQKENI. The J segment lost 6 bases and the V segment lost 3 bases, leaving 9 bases of the junction unmatched. The CDR3 protein is CASSPGTSSLSEQYF. DNA for the CDR3: TGTGCCAGCTCACCTGGGACTAGCAGCCTCTCCGAGCAGTACTTC.

The chain employs TRBV11-2 and TRBJ2-7; 7 nucleotides agree with TRBD1. From germline, CDR1 is SGHAT and CDR2 FQNNGV. Unmatched junction bases numbered 11, after V lost 4 bases and J lost 5 bases. The CDR3 covers 15 residues. CDR3 nucleotides: TGTGCCAGCAGCTCAACGGGCAGGGGGACAGACGAGCAGTACTTC. Residues: CASSSTGRGTDEQYF.

J is TRBJ1-3 and V is TRBV2; D uncertain. Per germline, CDR1 SNHLY and CDR2 FYNNEI. V lost 1 base, J lost 0 bases, and 13 bases lay in between. There are 17 residues in the CDR3. Here the CDR3 DNA reads TGTGCCAGCAGTGAAGGAAAAACGGGAAACTCTGGAAACACCATATATTTT. Translation gives CASSEGKTGNSGNTIYF.

The chain uses TRBV10-3 and TRBJ2-5, with TRBD2 matching over 7 bases. There are 13 residues in the CDR3. Germline lookup yields CDR1 ENHRY and CDR2 SYGVKD. V gave up 8 bases and J gave up 5 bases; unmatched junction bases: 8. CDR3 sequence reads: CAISAGEVETQYF. In DNA, the CDR3 is TGTGCCATCTCGGCGGGAGAGGTGGAGACCCAGTACTTC.